One and the same sample provided the 20 T cell receptor beta chains below, sequenced in a study of blood T cell repertoires in COVID-19. The repertoire was sequenced with immunoSEQ multiplex PCR; TCRdb's copy has only in-frame clones and lacks some. In the table there are about 200,000 clones, roughly 87% of which are singletons. Material for sequencing was PBMCs or T cells enriched from blood (not recorded which). All receptors come from a woman under 40 who had recovered from COVID-19.

J is TRBJ1-1 and V is TRBV13, with D uncertain. With 5 bases removed from V and 7 bases from J, the gap between germline ends came to 17 bases. The CDR3 has 14 residues. Germline assignment: CDR1 PRHDT and CDR2 FYEKMQ (reference sequence). In DNA, the CDR3 is TGTGCCAGCAGCCGCACCACTCGGGTAGATGAAGCTTTCTTT. It translates to CASSRTTRVDEAFF.

This chain uses TRBV18 with TRBJ2-1; TRBD2 matches at 14 bases. In germline, CDR1 is KGHSH, CDR2 LQKENI. The CDR3 runs to 17 residues. Losses at the gene ends were 5 bases for V and 5 bases for J; bases not matched to a gene: 8. The CDR3 here is CASSGKTSGGANNEQFF. DNA for the CDR3: TGTGCCAGCTCAGGAAAGACTAGCGGGGGGGCCAACAATGAGCAGTTCTTC.

The V and J genes are TRBV19 and TRBJ1-1, with 9 positions matching TRBD1. The germline V gene has CDR1 LNHDA and CDR2 SQIVND (reference sequence). The junction had 4 bases not matched to a gene; V was cut back by 8 bases and J by 3 bases. The CDR3 length is 13 residues. The chain's CDR3 is CASRYRGHTEAFF. In nucleotides, the CDR3 is TGTGCCAGTCGATACAGGGGGCACACTGAAGCTTTCTTT.

The chain employs TRBV7-3 and TRBJ1-1, with 9 bases lining up with TRBD1. Germline-derived CDR1 and CDR2 are SGHTA and FQGTGA. The CDR3 consists of 14 residues. V shed 5 bases, J shed 3 bases, and the junction held 4 bases outside the gene matches. This CDR3 is CASSRDREDTEAFF. The CDR3 DNA reads TGTGCCAGCAGCCGGGACAGGGAGGACACTGAAGCTTTCTTT.

This chain joins TRBV28 and TRBJ1-2, with D perhaps TRBD1 (5 bases). The CDR3 is made up of 13 amino acids. In germline, CDR1 is MDHEN, CDR2 SYDVKM. The germline V and J ends were trimmed by 5 bases and 7 bases, with 14 bases remaining between them. The CDR3 protein is CASSPPKGRGYTF. In nucleotides, the CDR3 is TGTGCCAGCAGTCCCCCAAAGGGGCGTGGCTACACCTTC.

The chain combines TRBV6-5 with TRBJ1-2; tentative D call: TRBD1 (6 bases). Germline-derived CDR1 and CDR2 are MNHEY and SVGAGI. The CDR3 loop spans 13 amino acids. Trimming took 5 bases from V and 1 from J, leaving 8 bases between them. The CDR3 region is CASSRQVNYGYTF. The CDR3 DNA reads TGTGCCAGCAGTCGACAGGTTAACTATGGCTACACCTTC.

This rearrangement joins TRBV7-3 to TRBJ1-1; D is uncertain. In germline, CDR1 is SGHTA, CDR2 FQGTGA. The ends were cut back, 1 base at V and 3 bases at J, with 6 bases in the middle. The CDR3 consists of 13 residues. CDR3 nucleotides: TGTGCCAGCAGCTTAAGTTCCGACACTGAAGCTTTCTTT. Encoded protein: CASSLSSDTEAFF.

The J gene is TRBJ2-7, the V gene TRBV30; D is perhaps TRBD1 (5 bases). The CDR3 is 14 residues long. The ends were cut back, 0 bases at V and 5 bases at J, with 14 bases in the middle. Germline V gene data show CDR1 as GTSNPN and CDR2 as SVGIG (reference sequence). In DNA, the CDR3 is TGTGCCTGGAGTGTACCGCCAGGGATGGACGAGCAGTACTTC. This translates into CAWSVPPGMDEQYF.

V is TRBV4-2 and J is TRBJ2-2; 9 bases agree with TRBD1. J lost 3 bases, V lost 3 bases, and 14 bases had no gene match. CDR1 is LGHNA and CDR2 is YNFKEQ in the germline V gene. The CDR3 length is 19 residues. The CDR3, as DNA: TGTGCCAGCAGCCAGGAACCCTACGGGACAGGGTTTTACACCGGGGAGCTGTTTTTT. This gives the protein CASSQEPYGTGFYTGELFF.

The CDR3 nucleotides read TGCAGTGCTACGGGATCCGGGGAGCTGTTTTTT. Protein: CSATGSGELFF. The rearrangement links TRBV20-1 to TRBJ2-2; tentative D call: TRBD2 (5 bases). Trimming stripped 4 bases from V and 6 bases from J, with 6 bases between. The germline V gene encodes CDR1 DFQATT and CDR2 SNEGSKA (reference sequence). This CDR3 comprises 11 residues.

This clone was seen just once. The CDR3 coding sequence is TGTGCCAGCAGTCAACGACCGGGACAGGGGAACTATGGCTACACCTTC. Translating gives CASSQRPGQGNYGYTF. This rearrangement joins TRBV6-2 or TRBV6-3 to TRBJ1-2, with 10 bases that match TRBD1. This CDR3 comprises 16 residues. The junction had 8 bases not matched to a gene; V was cut back by 5 bases and J by 2 bases. CDR1 and CDR2 (germline): MNHEY, SVGEGT.

The gene calls are TRBV5-1 and TRBJ1-5; TRBD1 agrees at 7 bases. This CDR3 is built from 15 residues. The V and J ends lost 0 bases and 1 base, in that order; junction bases with no gene match: 1. Germline lookup yields CDR1 SGHRS and CDR2 YFSETQ. The CDR3, as DNA: TGCGCCAGCAGCTTGGAGGGACAGAGCAATCAGCCCCAGCATTTT. The encoded protein is CASSLEGQSNQPQHF.

The genes are TRBV11-2 and TRBJ2-3, with TRBD1 identical over 8 bases. The germline V gene encodes CDR1 SGHAT and CDR2 FQNNGV. Losses at the gene ends were 4 bases for V and 2 bases for J; bases not matched to a gene: 11. There are 17 residues in the CDR3. The CDR3 sequence: CASSSPAGGPYTDTQYF. CDR3 sequence (DNA): TGTGCCAGCAGCTCCCCGGCAGGGGGCCCTTACACAGATACGCAGTATTTT.

The sample holds one count of this clone. The chain is built from TRBV29-1 and TRBJ1-3, with 10 bases identical to TRBD1. Germline values: CDR1 SQVTM, CDR2 ANQGSEA. J gave up 2 bases and V 5 bases, and 3 bases lay outside the gene matches. The CDR3 extends over 14 amino acids. CDR3 sequence reads: CSVLGQGAGNTIYF. CDR3 in DNA: TGCAGCGTTCTTGGACAGGGGGCTGGAAACACCATATATTTT. Based on the CDR3 plus reference TRBV29-1 and TRBJ1-3, the full variable domain is SAVISQKPSRDICQRGTSLTIQCQVDSQVTMMFWYRQQPGQSLTLIATANQGSEATYESGFVIDKFPISRPNLTFSTLTVSNMSPEDSSIYLCSVLGQGAGNTIYFGEGSWLTVV.

The chain combines TRBV7-9 with TRBJ2-5; 10 positions match TRBD2. The CDR3 is made up of 13 amino acids. CDR1 and CDR2 (germline): SEHNR, FQNEAQ (reference sequence). After removal of 5 bases from V and 5 bases from J, the junction contained 2 bases not matched to a gene. The CDR3 loop is CASSTTSGETQYF. In nucleotides, the CDR3 is TGTGCCAGCAGCACGACTAGCGGGGAGACCCAGTACTTC.

This chain connects TRBV5-4 to TRBJ2-3, with D perhaps TRBD1 (6 bases). V lost 3 bases and J lost 2, with 13 bases in between. The CDR3 sequence is 15 residues long. Germline CDR1 and CDR2: SGHNT and YYREEE (reference sequence). The CDR3 sequence is CASSWTVKYTDTQYF. As DNA, the CDR3 is TGTGCCAGCAGCTGGACAGTAAAATACACAGATACGCAGTATTTT.

This clone was seen once. V gene TRBV7-6 combines with J gene TRBJ1-3; D is unclear. The V end lost 0 bases, the J end lost 0 bases, and 9 bases lay between the germline ends. Germline V lookup: CDR1 SGHVS, CDR2 FNYEAQ. This CDR3 contains 16 residues. CDR3: CASSLAPAYSGNTIYF. CDR3 DNA: TGTGCCAGCAGCTTAGCGCCAGCGTACTCTGGAAACACCATATATTTT. The full variable domain, completed using reference TRBV7-6 and TRBJ1-3, is GAGVSQSPRYKVTKRGQDVALRCDPISGHVSLYWYRQALGQGPEFLTYFNYEAQQDKSGLPNDRFSAERPEGSISTLTIQRTEQRDSAMYRCASSLAPAYSGNTIYFGEGSWLTVV.

V is TRBV2 and J is TRBJ2-2, with D possibly being TRBD2 (5 bases). This CDR3 has 15 amino acids. CDR1 and CDR2 from the germline V gene are SNHLY and FYNNEI. V was cut by 5 bases and J by 5 bases, with 15 bases left in between. In DNA form, the CDR3 reads TGTGCCAGCAGTCCCCGGTCCGGAGGAACCGGGGAGCTGTTTTTT. Amino acid sequence: CASSPRSGGTGELFF.

The chain employs TRBV6-5 and TRBJ2-7, with 8 bases that match TRBD2. V lost 7 bases and J lost 3; bases outside the gene matches: 8. Germline V gives CDR1 MNHEY, CDR2 SVGAGI. The CDR3 totals 14 residues. CDR3 protein: CASITGGSIYEQYF. DNA of the CDR3: TGTGCCAGCATCACGGGGGGGAGTATCTACGAGCAGTACTTC.

The chain links TRBV6-6 to TRBJ2-6, with 11 bases that match TRBD1. V lost 6 bases to trimming and J lost 0 bases; unmatched junction nucleotides: 13. The CDR3 runs 20 residues. From germline, CDR1 is MNHNY and CDR2 SVGAGI (reference sequence). The CDR3 reads CASSKRTGGPLSSGANVLTF. The CDR3 nucleotides read TGTGCCAGCAGCAAAAGGACAGGGGGCCCTCTCAGCTCTGGGGCCAACGTCCTGACTTTC.